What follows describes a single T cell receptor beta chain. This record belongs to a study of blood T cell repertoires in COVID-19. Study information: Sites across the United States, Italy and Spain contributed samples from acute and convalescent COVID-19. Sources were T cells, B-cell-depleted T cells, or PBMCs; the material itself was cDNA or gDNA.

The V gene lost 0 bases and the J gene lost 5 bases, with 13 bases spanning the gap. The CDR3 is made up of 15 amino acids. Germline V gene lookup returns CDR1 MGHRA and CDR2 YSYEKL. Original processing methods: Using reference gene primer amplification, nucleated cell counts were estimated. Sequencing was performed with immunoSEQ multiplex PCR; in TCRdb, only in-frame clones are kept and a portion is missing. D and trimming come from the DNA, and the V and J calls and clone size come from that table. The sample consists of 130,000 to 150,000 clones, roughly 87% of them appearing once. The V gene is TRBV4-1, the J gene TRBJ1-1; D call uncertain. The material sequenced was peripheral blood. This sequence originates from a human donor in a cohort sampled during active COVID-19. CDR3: CASSQDRVGRTEAFF. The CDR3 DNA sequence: TGCGCCAGCAGCCAAGATCGGGTCGGAAGGACTGAAGCTTTCTTT.